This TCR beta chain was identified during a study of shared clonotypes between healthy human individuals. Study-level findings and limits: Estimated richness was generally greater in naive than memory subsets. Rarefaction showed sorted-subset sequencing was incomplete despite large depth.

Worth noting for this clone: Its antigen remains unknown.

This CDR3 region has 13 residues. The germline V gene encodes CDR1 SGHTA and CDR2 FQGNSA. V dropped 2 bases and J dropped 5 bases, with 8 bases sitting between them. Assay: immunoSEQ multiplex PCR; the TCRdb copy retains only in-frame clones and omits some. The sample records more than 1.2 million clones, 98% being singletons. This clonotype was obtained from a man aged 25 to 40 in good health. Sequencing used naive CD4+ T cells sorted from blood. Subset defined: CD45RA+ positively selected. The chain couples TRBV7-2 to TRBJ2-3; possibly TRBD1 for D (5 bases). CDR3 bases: TGTGCCAGCAGCTTATGGGGCGGAGATACGCAGTATTTT. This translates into CASSLWGGDTQYF.